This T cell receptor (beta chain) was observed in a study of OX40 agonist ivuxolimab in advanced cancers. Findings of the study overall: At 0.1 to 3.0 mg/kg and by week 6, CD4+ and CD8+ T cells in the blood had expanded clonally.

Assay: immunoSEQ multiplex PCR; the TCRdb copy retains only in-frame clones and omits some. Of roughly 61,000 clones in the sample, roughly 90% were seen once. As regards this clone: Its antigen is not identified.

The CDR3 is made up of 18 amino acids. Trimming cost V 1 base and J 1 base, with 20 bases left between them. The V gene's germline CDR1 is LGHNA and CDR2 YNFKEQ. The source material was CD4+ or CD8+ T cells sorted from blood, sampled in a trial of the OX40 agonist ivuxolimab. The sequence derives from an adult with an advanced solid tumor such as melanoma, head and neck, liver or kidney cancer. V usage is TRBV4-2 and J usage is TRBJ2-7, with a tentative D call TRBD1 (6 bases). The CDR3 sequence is CASSQAVRGRSDSYEQYF. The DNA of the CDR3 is TGTGCCAGCAGCCAAGCAGTCAGGGGACGGTCGGATTCCTACGAGCAGTACTTC.